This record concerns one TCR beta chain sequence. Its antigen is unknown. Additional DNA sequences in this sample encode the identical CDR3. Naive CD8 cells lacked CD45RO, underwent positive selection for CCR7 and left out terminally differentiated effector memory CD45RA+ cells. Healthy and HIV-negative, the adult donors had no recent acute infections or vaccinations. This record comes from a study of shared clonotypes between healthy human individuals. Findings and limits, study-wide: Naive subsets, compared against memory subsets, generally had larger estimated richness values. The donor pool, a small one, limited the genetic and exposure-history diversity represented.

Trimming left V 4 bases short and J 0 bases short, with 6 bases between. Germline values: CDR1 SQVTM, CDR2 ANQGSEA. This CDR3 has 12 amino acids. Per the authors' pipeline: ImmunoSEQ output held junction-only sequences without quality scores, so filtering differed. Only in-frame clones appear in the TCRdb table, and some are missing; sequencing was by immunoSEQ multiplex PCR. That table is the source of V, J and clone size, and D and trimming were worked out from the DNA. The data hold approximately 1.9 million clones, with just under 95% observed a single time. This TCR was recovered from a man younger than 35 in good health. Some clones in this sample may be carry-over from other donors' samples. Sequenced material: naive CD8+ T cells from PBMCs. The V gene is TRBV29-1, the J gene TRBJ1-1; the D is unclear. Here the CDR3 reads CSVVLMNTEAFF. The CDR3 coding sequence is TGCAGCGTTGTTTTAATGAACACTGAAGCTTTCTTT.